This TCR beta chain was observed in a study of CD8+ T cells in alopecia areata. General observations from the study: TCRs were shared less clearly across patients than in mice, possibly for HLA-related reasons.

This clone was detected ten times or more. Its antigen is not identified. Mouse germline and gene names are used. Sequencing ends 4 residues short of the CDR3 end; the germline J gene provides the rest. CDR1 NSHNY and CDR2 SYGAGN come from the germline V gene. The CDR3 has 14 residues. Following RNA extraction, reverse transcription yielded cDNA that acted as the sequencing template. Profiled with immunoSEQ multiplex PCR; TCRdb holds only in-frame clones, not every one. This sample carries some 110,000 clones, none of them present only once. The J gene is TRBJ2-1, the V gene TRBV13-1, with 8 bases identical to TRBD1. The clonotype was recovered from a C3H/HeJ mouse with alopecia areata. Mouse strain MHC haplotype: H2-k. The material sequenced was lesional skin. The CDR3 loop is CASSDPGGASEQFF. CDR3 bases read: TGTGCCAGCAGTGATCCAGGGGGCGCATCT.